One sample yielded the 5 T cell receptor beta chains listed below, sequenced in a study of PD-L1 blockade in urothelial cancer. Only in-frame clones appear in the TCRdb table, and some are missing; sequencing was by immunoSEQ multiplex PCR. The sample has under 35,000 clones; 70% to 90% are singletons. Material: PBMCs, obtained around atezolizumab (anti-PD-L1) treatment. The receptors here all came from a man aged 50 to 59 with urothelial cancer.

The rearrangement links TRBV11-2 to TRBJ2-1; 9 nucleotides match TRBD2. CDR3 length: 16 residues. Looked up from germline, CDR1 is SGHAT and CDR2 is FQNNGV. The ends lost 2 bases at V and 8 bases at J; junction bases unmatched: 10. The CDR3 protein is CASSLLISGSPDEQFF. CDR3 nucleotides: TGTGCCAGCAGCTTATTGATTAGCGGGAGTCCGGATGAGCAGTTCTTC.

The chain employs TRBV30 and TRBJ2-2, with TRBD2 matching 7 bases. V lost 5 bases to trimming and J lost 4 bases; unmatched junction nucleotides: 4. The CDR3 totals 13 residues. From germline, CDR1 is GTSNPN and CDR2 SVGIG (reference sequence). CDR3 nucleotide sequence: TGTGCCTGGTCCAGCGGGGCCACCGGGGAGCTGTTTTTT. Translating it yields CAWSSGATGELFF. Full variable domain (rest looked up from reference TRBV30 and TRBJ2-2): SQTIHQWPATLVQPVGSPLSLECTVEGTSNPNLYWYRQAAGRGLQLLFYSVGIGQISSEVPQNLSASRPQDRQFILSSKKLLLSDSGFYLCAWSSGATGELFFGEGSRLTVL.

J is TRBJ2-3 and V is TRBV5-1, with 7 bases lining up with TRBD1. J was trimmed by 3 bases and V by 0 bases; bases with no gene match: 4. Germline-derived CDR1 and CDR2 are SGHRS and YFSETQ. The CDR3 totals 15 residues. The CDR3 region has the DNA TGCGCCAGCAGCTTGGTCCAGGGGGAGACAGATACGCAGTATTTT. Amino acids: CASSLVQGETDTQYF.

Here the CDR3 reads CASSLRQGNNQPQHF. The CDR3 nucleotides are TGTGCCAGCAGCTTAAGACAGGGCAACAATCAGCCCCAGCATTTT. The chain recombines TRBV7-2 with TRBJ1-5; TRBD1 aligns across 7 bases. Germline values: CDR1 SGHTA, CDR2 FQGNSA. With 2 bases clipped from V and 3 bases from J, the junction kept 4 bases outside the gene matches. The CDR3 is made up of 15 amino acids.

This clone was counted only a few times. This chain connects TRBV5-4 to TRBJ1-1, with D maybe TRBD1 (5 bases). The CDR3 sequence is 14 residues long. The ends were cut back, 0 bases at V and 1 base at J, with 7 bases in the middle. Germline V gene sequence: CDR1 SGHNT, CDR2 YYREEE (reference sequence). CDR3 residues: CASSLARANTEAFF. Here the CDR3 DNA reads TGTGCCAGCAGCTTGGCCAGGGCGAACACTGAAGCTTTCTTT.